The next 8 T cell receptor beta chains were all read from a single sample in a study of T cell clonotyping in hematopoietic cell transplantation. The protocol was immunoSEQ multiplex PCR, while the TCRdb copy is restricted to in-frame clones and leaves out a portion. Of approximately 9,700 clones listed, about 76% are singletons. The sequenced sample was PBMCs, obtained 30 days after allogeneic stem cell transplant. Every receptor here comes from a female patient aged 35-55 years who had an allogeneic stem cell transplant from a related donor, so T cells may come from the graft donor. Some clones in this sample may be carry-over from other donors' samples.

V and J are TRBV29-1 and TRBJ1-3; D unclear. The CDR3 spans 13 residues. Germline V gives CDR1 SQVTM, CDR2 ANQGSEA. The V gene lost 4 bases and the J gene lost 0 bases, with 7 bases spanning the gap. The CDR3 protein is CSVGTSSGNTIYF. DNA of the CDR3: TGCAGCGTTGGTACATCCTCTGGAAACACCATATATTTT. Together with reference TRBV29-1 and TRBJ1-3, the CDR3 gives the full variable domain: SAVISQKPSRDICQRGTSLTIQCQVDSQVTMMFWYRQQPGQSLTLIATANQGSEATYESGFVIDKFPISRPNLTFSTLTVSNMSPEDSSIYLCSVGTSSGNTIYFGEGSWLTVV.

This clone turned up a few times. The chain has TRBV7-2 and TRBJ2-7; D is possibly TRBD1 (5 bases). Germline V gene sequence: CDR1 SGHTA, CDR2 FQGNSA. The CDR3 is made up of 14 amino acids. The V and J ends lost 1 base and 9 bases respectively, with 16 bases between them. The CDR3 spells CASSLVGAPHGQYF. DNA of the CDR3: TGTGCCAGCAGCTTAGTAGGGGCGCCCCATGGGCAGTACTTC.

There are a few counts of this clone. This chain links TRBV6-4 with TRBJ2-3, with 8 positions matching TRBD1. Germline trimming cut 4 bases from V and 0 bases from J; bases unmatched to any gene: 0. The CDR3 has 14 amino acids. Per germline, CDR1 MRHNA and CDR2 SNTAGT. The CDR3 loop is CASSGTGSTDTQYF. The CDR3 nucleotides are TGTGCCAGCAGTGGGACAGGGAGCACAGATACGCAGTATTTT.

A few counts support this clone. The CDR3 DNA follows: TGTGCCAGCAGCCAAAGCAGGGCAGAGGCCACTGAAGCTTTCTTT. It encodes CASSQSRAEATEAFF. V is TRBV4-2 and J is TRBJ1-1, with D tentatively TRBD1 (5 bases). Looked up from germline, CDR1 is LGHNA and CDR2 is YNFKEQ. This CDR3 region has 15 residues. V was pared by 2 bases and J by 4 bases, with 14 bases between.

The chain is built from TRBV29-1 and TRBJ2-3; D may be TRBD1 (6 bases). The V and J ends lost 4 bases and 1 base respectively, with 6 bases between them. The CDR3 contains 12 residues. The germline CDR1 and CDR2 sequences are SQVTM and ANQGSEA. The CDR3 sequence: CSVGQGTDTQYF. Written as DNA, the CDR3 is TGCAGCGTTGGACAGGGCACAGATACGCAGTATTTT.

The genes are TRBV19 and TRBJ2-6, with TRBD1 identical over 8 bases. This CDR3 contains 18 residues. Germline CDR1 reads LNHDA; CDR2 reads SQIVND (reference sequence). V lost 5 bases to trimming and J lost 2 bases; unmatched junction nucleotides: 11. The CDR3: CASSRGQGPLTGANVLTF. Written as DNA, the CDR3 is TGTGCCAGTAGTCGCGGACAGGGTCCCTTAACTGGGGCCAACGTCCTGACTTTC.

This chain joins TRBV30 and TRBJ2-2; D not certain. The germline V gene has CDR1 GTSNPN and CDR2 SVGIG (reference sequence). The CDR3 length is 13 residues. The CDR3 DNA reads TGTGCGCTGGCGCGGCGGAACACCGGGGAGCTGTTTTTT. Translation gives CALARRNTGELFF.

This chain connects TRBV7-6 to TRBJ2-5; D ambiguous. CDR3 length: 15 residues. Germline V lookup: CDR1 SGHVS, CDR2 FNYEAQ. Trimming stripped 5 bases from V and 7 bases from J, with 20 bases between. The CDR3 nucleotides are TGTGCCAGCAGCCCCGAGTTTCTAGGTTCGGGGACCCAGTACTTC. It specifies CASSPEFLGSGTQYF.